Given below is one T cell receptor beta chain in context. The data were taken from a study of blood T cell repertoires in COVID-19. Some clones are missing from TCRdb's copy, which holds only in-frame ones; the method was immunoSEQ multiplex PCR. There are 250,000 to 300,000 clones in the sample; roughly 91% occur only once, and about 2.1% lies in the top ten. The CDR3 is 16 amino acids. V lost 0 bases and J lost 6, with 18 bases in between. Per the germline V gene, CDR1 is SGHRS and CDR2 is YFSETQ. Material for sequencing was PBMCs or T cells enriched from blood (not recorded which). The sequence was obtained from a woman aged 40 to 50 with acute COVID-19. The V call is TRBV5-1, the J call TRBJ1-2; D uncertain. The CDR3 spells CASSLAPGTVRNGYTF. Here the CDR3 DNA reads TGCGCCAGCAGCTTGGCCCCCGGCACCGTGAGGAATGGCTACACCTTC.